A few counts support the clone carrying this TCR beta chain. The data are from a study of human T cells and chemical hapten exposure. In the study overall: It was small differences in pooled library volume that mainly caused per-sample TCR yields to vary.

Whole blood, unfractionated, served as the material for total RNA extraction. For the library, individual cDNA molecules each received unique molecular identifiers. MiXCR, applied by TCRdb to the reads, yields one record per CDR3 protein. The top ten clones hold approximately 1.5% of a sample with around 120,000 distinct CDR3 sequences, around 8.5% of them seen once. Per germline, CDR1 SEHNR and CDR2 FQNEAQ (reference sequence). The V and J ends lost 4 bases and 4 bases respectively, with 14 bases between them. This CDR3 has 15 residues. The sample consisted of whole blood. The receptor was derived from a human donor in good health. Some clones in this sample may be carry-over from other donors' samples. J is TRBJ2-1 and V is TRBV7-9; D is unresolved. The CDR3: CASSSPPDSYNEQFF. The CDR3 DNA reads TGTGCCAGCAGCTCCCCCCCAGATTCTTACAATGAGCAGTTCTTC.